This note documents a single TCR beta chain sequence. Here immunoSEQ multiplex PCR was the method, and the copy in TCRdb shows in-frame clones only, minus some. The data show 200,000 to 250,000 clones, roughly 80% seen once. This specimen comes from a study of blood T cell repertoires in COVID-19. Study overall: PBMCs, B-cell-depleted T cells, or T cells were the source of the cDNA or gDNA that made up the material.

The CDR3 consists of 16 residues. In germline, CDR1 is LGHDT, CDR2 YNNKEL (reference sequence). Trimming removed 4 bases at V and 4 bases at J, with 17 bases between. The receptor comes from a woman in her thirties who had recovered from COVID-19. The rearrangement joins TRBV3-1 (or the pseudogene TRBV3-2) to TRBJ2-1, with D maybe TRBD2 (7 bases). Sample: peripheral blood. The CDR3 protein is CASSLGLVRGYNEQFF. DNA for the CDR3: TGTGCCAGCAGCCTCGGACTAGTCAGGGGATACAATGAGCAGTTCTTC.